This T cell receptor (beta chain) was identified during a study of blood T cell repertoires in COVID-19 (TCRdb year 2020). Broadly, across the study: Samples from collaborators originated in the United States, Italy and Spain and spanned both the acute and convalescent phases of COVID-19. The material from the prospective study consisted of cDNA or gDNA derived from T cells, B-cell-depleted T cells, or PBMCs. Samples came from the ongoing ImmuneRACE study (first 160 participants) plus 1,254 subjects from 6 global collaborators. The dataset comprised deeply sampled blood TCRbeta repertoires from subjects exposed to, actively infected with, or recovered from COVID-19. HLA class I and class II types, where available, came from metadata supplied by the sample provider rather than from assay-based typing. The repertoires were released in a freely available public database intended as a resource for research on the immune response to SARS-CoV-2. Nearly every sample came with metadata listing a de-identified subject ID, COVID-19 status, age in years and sex. The paper as a whole reports these results and caveats: How much clinical and demographic metadata was included differed by source and by participant, and the metadata was provided uncurated.

Comment on this clone: It has no known antigen specificity. Per-base qualities were not stored, and no clone one base away is much larger.

The collaborating institutions used their own protocols to collect whole blood in K2EDTA tubes. For TCRbeta analysis, collaborator samples were shipped as frozen whole blood, as isolated PBMCs, or as DNA extracted from either sample type. CDR1 and CDR2 (SEHNR, FQNEAQ) derive from the germline V gene (reference sequence). Trimming at the junction amounts to 3 bases on V and 6 bases on J, and the germline ends lie 14 bases apart. The CDR3 holds 14 amino acids from the cysteine to the phenylalanine. Of the read, only the CDR3 DNA is kept; its 42 bases are in frame from base 1. TCRbeta CDR3 regions were amplified from genomic DNA using the immunoSEQ Assay, a bias-controlled multiplex PCR. The authors' pipeline ran thus. The number of nucleated cells in each sample was estimated from the amplification of reference gene primers within the assay. Sequence reads were collapsed and filtered to measure the absolute abundance of every unique TCRbeta CDR3 rearrangement. For each sample, productive Simpson clonality was calculated as the square root of Simpson's diversity index over productive rearrangements. The table comes from immuneACCESS by way of TCRdb, which keeps in-frame sequences with V and J called. Part of the clones is missing from these tables; in studies checked, under half for an unresolved V gene and the rest for unknown reasons. V, J and clone size are taken as reported in that table, and D and trimming were inferred from the DNA itself. Across this sample there are under 130,000 clones, with roughly 90% seen only once. The ten largest clones add up to approximately 17% of the sample.

The clonotype comes from a woman aged 80 or over in a cohort sampled during active COVID-19. Sequencing was done on a sample of peripheral blood. In this chain, TRBV7-9 is recombined with TRBJ1-2; TRBD1 is possibly the D segment (5 matching bases). The sequence in DNA is TGTGCCAGCAGCTTGGGGGGGATCCCCCATGGCTACACCTTC. This sequence encodes CASSLGGIPHGYTF. Reference TRBV7-9 and TRBJ1-2 proteins supply the regions before and after the CDR3; the full variable domain is: DTGVSQNPRHKITKRGQNVTFRCDPISEHNRLYWYRQTLGQGPEFLTYFQNEAQLEKSRLLSDRFSAERPKGSFSTLEIQRTEQGDSAMYLCASSLGGIPHGYTFGSGTRLTVV.